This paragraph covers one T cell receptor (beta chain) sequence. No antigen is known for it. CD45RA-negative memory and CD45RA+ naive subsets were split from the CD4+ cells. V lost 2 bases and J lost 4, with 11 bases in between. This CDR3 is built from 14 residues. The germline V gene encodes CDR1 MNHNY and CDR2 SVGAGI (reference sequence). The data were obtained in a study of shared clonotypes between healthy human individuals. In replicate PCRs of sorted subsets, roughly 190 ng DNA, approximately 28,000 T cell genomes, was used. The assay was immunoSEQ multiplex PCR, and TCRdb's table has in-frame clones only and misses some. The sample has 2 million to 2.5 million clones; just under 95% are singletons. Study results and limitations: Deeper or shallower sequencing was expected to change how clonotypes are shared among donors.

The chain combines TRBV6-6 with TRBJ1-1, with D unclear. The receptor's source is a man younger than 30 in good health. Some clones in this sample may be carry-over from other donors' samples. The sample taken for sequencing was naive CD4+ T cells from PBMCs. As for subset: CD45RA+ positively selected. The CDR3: CASSYPRIPTEAFF. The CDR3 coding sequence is TGTGCCAGCAGTTACCCGAGGATCCCCACTGAAGCTTTCTTT.